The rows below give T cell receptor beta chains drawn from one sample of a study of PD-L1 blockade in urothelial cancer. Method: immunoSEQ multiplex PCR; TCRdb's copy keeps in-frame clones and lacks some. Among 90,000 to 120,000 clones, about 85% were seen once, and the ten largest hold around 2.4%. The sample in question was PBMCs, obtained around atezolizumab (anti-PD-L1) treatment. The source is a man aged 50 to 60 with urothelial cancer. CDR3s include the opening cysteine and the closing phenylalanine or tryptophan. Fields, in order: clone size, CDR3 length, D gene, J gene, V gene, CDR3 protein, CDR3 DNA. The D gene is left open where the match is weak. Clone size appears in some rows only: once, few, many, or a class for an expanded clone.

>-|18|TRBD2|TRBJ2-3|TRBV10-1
CASRTDVARGRATDTQYF
TGCGCCAGCAGAACCGACGTGGCCCGCGGGAGGGCCACAGATACGCAGTATTTT
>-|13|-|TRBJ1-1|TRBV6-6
CASSYSDKVKAFF
TGTGCCAGCAGTTACTCGGACAAGGTGAAAGCTTTCTTT
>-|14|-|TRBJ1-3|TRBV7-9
CASRKQGAGNTIYF
TGTGCCAGCAGGAAACAGGGCGCTGGAAACACCATATATTTT
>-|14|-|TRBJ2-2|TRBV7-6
CASRAHLGPGELFF
TGTGCCAGCAGGGCCCACCTGGGGCCCGGGGAGCTGTTTTTT
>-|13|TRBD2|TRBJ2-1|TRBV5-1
CATGTSAGNEQFF
TGCGCCACCGGGACTAGCGCAGGGAATGAGCAGTTCTTC
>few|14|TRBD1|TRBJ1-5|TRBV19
CASSTGTGGQPQHF
TGTGCCAGTAGCACCGGGACAGGCGGGCAGCCCCAGCATTTT
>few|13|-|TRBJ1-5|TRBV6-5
CASSYNRRQPQHF
TGTGCCAGCAGTTATAACAGACGGCAGCCCCAGCATTTT
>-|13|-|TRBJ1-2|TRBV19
CASGGDRYYGYTF
TGTGCCAGTGGGGGGGATAGATACTATGGCTACACCTTC
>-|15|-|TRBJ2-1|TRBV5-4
CASSLDSSSYNEQFF
TGTGCCAGCAGCTTGGACTCGAGCTCCTACAATGAGCAGTTCTTC
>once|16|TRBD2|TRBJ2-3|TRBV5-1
CASSFGLAGGAWTQYF
TGCGCCAGCAGCTTTGGACTAGCGGGTGGGGCGTGGACGCAGTATTTT
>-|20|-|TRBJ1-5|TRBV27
CASTKSSSRAGEARNQPQHF
TGTGCCAGCACCAAATCCTCCTCGAGGGCAGGGGAAGCGCGCAATCAGCCCCAGCATTTT
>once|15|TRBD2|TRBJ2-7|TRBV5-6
CASSLLSGSIHEQYF
TGTGCCAGCAGCTTGCTTAGCGGGAGTATCCACGAGCAGTACTTC
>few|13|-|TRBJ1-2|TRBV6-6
CASSSDSNYGYTF
TGTGCCAGCAGTTCGGACAGTAACTATGGCTACACCTTC
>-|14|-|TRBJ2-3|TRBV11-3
CASSLVQGQGTQYF
TGTGCCAGCAGCTTAGTTCAGGGTCAGGGTACGCAGTATTTT
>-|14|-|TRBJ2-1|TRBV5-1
CASSRWTENNEQFF
TGCGCCAGCAGCCGCTGGACAGAAAACAATGAGCAGTTCTTC
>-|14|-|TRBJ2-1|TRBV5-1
CASAPGVPYNEQFF
TGCGCCAGCGCACCGGGGGTACCCTACAATGAGCAGTTCTTC
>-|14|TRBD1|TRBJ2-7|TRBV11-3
CARPARDREYEQYF
TGTGCCAGACCTGCCCGGGACAGGGAATACGAGCAGTACTTC
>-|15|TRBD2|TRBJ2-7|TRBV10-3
CAISELAGANYEQYF
TGTGCCATCAGTGAACTAGCGGGTGCAAACTACGAGCAGTACTTC
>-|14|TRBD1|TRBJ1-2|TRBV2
CASTRQGSSYGYTF
TGTGCCAGCACCCGACAGGGATCCTCCTATGGCTACACCTTC
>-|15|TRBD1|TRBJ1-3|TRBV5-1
CASSSGQEYGNTIYF
TGCGCCAGCAGCTCGGGACAGGAATATGGAAACACCATATATTTT
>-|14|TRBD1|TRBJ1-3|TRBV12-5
CASGEGAPGNTIYF
TGTGCTAGTGGTGAGGGGGCTCCTGGAAACACCATATATTTT
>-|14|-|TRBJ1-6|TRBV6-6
CASSPGIWASPLHF
TGTGCCAGCAGCCCCGGGATCTGGGCTTCACCCCTCCACTTT
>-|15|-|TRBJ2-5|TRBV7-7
CASSLGGTYQETQYF
TGTGCTAGCAGCTTAGGGGGGACTTATCAAGAGACCCAGTACTTC
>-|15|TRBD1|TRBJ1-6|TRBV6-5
CASNRDSSYNSPLHF
TGTGCCAGCAATCGGGACAGTTCCTATAATTCACCCCTCCACTTT
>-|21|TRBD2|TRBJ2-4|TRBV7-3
CASTYPPKSSGHGRGKNIQYF
TGTGCCAGCACCTATCCCCCAAAAAGTAGCGGGCACGGTAGGGGCAAAAACATTCAGTACTTC
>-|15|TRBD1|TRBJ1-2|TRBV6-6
CASSYSETGTGGYTF
TGTGCCAGCAGTTACTCGGAGACAGGGACTGGTGGCTACACCTTC
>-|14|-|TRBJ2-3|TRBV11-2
CASSLGRSANTQYF
TGTGCCAGCAGCTTAGGTCGCTCCGCTAATACGCAGTATTTT
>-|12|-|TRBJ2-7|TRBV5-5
CASSLVLSEQYF
TGTGCCAGCAGCTTGGTCTTGTCCGAGCAGTACTTC
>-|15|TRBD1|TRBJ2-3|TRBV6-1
CASSHRGMGTDTQYF
TGTGCCAGCAGCCACAGGGGGATGGGCACAGATACGCAGTATTTT